This note documents a single T cell receptor beta chain sequence. Its specificity is unknown. The data were obtained in a study of CD8 T cells in ankylosing spondylitis. General study findings and limits: Both synovial fluid and blood in reactive arthritis had previously been reported to carry some motif variants. Disease-linked clones were reportedly significantly enriched in matched ankylosing spondylitis synovial fluid.

Trimming took 5 bases from V and 3 from J; bases not matched to a gene: 6. The germline V gene has CDR1 PRHDT and CDR2 FYEKMQ (reference sequence). The CDR3 length is 15 residues. Making use of molecular barcodes, quantitative 5'-RACE generated TCR beta libraries. MiXCR, run by TCRdb on the 5' RACE reads, gives a single entry per CDR3 protein. Here the sample spans around 23,000 distinct CDR3 sequences, about 15% being singletons. Sequencing used blood. This chain connects TRBV13 to TRBJ2-1, with TRBD2 matching 8 bases. This TCR derives from a male donor with ankylosing spondylitis or in good health (not recorded which). Written as DNA, the CDR3 is TGTGCCAGCAGCCCCGGGAGGGCCGGCTACAATGAGCAGTTCTTC. Its translation is CASSPGRAGYNEQFF. Based on the CDR3 plus reference TRBV13 and TRBJ2-1, the full variable domain is AAGVIQSPRHLIKEKRETATLKCYPIPRHDTVYWYQQGPGQDPQFLISFYEKMQSDKGSIPDRFSAQQFSDYHSELNMSSLELGDSALYFCASSPGRAGYNEQFFGPGTRLTVL.